The rows below give T cell receptor beta chains drawn from one sample of a study of identifying expanded T cells in peripheral blood. The table came from immunoSEQ multiplex PCR; TCRdb's copy has only in-frame clones and leaves some out. The table records fewer than 110,000 clones, around nine tenths of them present only once. Sequenced material: blood. The receptors were gathered from a person aged 18 to 70 in good health. Each CDR3 is given with its conserved first and last residue. D genes are given only for firm matches. Size tells how often a clone was seen (once, few, many) or the class of an expanded clone, and some rows leave it out.

TRBV28	TRBD2	.	TRBJ2-7	CASSTSGEIYEQYF	TGTGCCAGCAGCACTAGCGGGGAGATCTACGAGCAGTACTTC
TRBV13	.	.	TRBJ2-3	CASSLTPGGALGTDTQYF	TGTGCCAGCAGCTTAACCCCTGGGGGGGCCCTTGGCACAGATACGCAGTATTTT
TRBV27	.	.	TRBJ1-1	CASRLKGGNTEAFF	TGTGCCAGCAGATTAAAGGGGGGGAACACTGAAGCTTTCTTT
TRBV11-3	.	.	TRBJ2-1	CASSLDGPSYNEQFF	TGTGCCAGCAGCTTAGACGGGCCCTCCTACAATGAGCAGTTCTTC
TRBV6-1	.	.	TRBJ1-6	CASSAGPYNSPLHF	TGTGCCAGCAGTGCGGGACCTTATAATTCACCCCTCCACTTT
TRBV30	.	.	TRBJ1-1	CAWSSSQGPEAFF	TGTGCCTGGAGTTCGTCCCAGGGGCCTGAAGCTTTCTTT
TRBV10-2	.	.	TRBJ1-1	CASRSQENTEAFF	TGCGCCAGCAGATCACAGGAGAACACTGAAGCTTTCTTT
TRBV7-9	TRBD1	.	TRBJ2-7	CASSSPDDRGLYEQYF	TGTGCCAGCAGCTCCCCCGATGACAGGGGATTGTACGAGCAGTACTTC
TRBV29-1	.	.	TRBJ2-1	CSVETPYNEQFF	TGCAGCGTTGAAACTCCCTACAATGAGCAGTTCTTC
TRBV19	TRBD1	.	TRBJ1-5	CASSLQGADQPQHF	TGTGCCAGTAGTCTACAGGGGGCGGATCAGCCCCAGCATTTT
TRBV23-1	TRBD1	few	TRBJ2-3	CASSQSVQGAVRTDTQYF	TGCGCCAGCAGTCAATCGGTTCAGGGGGCAGTTCGCACAGATACGCAGTATTTT
TRBV27	.	.	TRBJ1-2	CASSLLPGGDGYTF	TGTGCCAGCAGTTTATTGCCGGGGGGGGATGGCTACACCTTC
TRBV13	.	once	TRBJ1-5	CASSPGRAQPQHF	TGTGCCAGCAGCCCGGGCCGGGCGCAGCCCCAGCATTTT
TRBV6-5	TRBD2	.	TRBJ2-5	CASSLAGGSQETQYF	TGTGCCAGCAGTCTAGCGGGGGGTTCCCAAGAGACCCAGTACTTC
TRBV7-9	.	once	TRBJ2-5	CASRKTEETQYF	TGTGCCAGCAGAAAAACCGAAGAGACCCAGTACTTC
TRBV5-4	.	once	TRBJ2-1	CASGLWENEQFF	TGTGCCAGCGGGCTGTGGGAGAATGAGCAGTTCTTC
TRBV28	.	.	TRBJ2-6	CASSFFRSGANVLTF	TGTGCCAGCAGTTTTTTCCGCTCTGGGGCCAACGTCCTGACTTTC
TRBV11-2	.	.	TRBJ1-1	CASSLRSFRSLNTEAFF	TGTGCCAGCAGCTTAAGGTCTTTCCGGAGCTTGAACACTGAAGCTTTCTTT
TRBV2	TRBD2	.	TRBJ2-3	CASSVAGVDTQYF	TGTGCCAGCAGCGTAGCGGGGGTAGATACGCAGTATTTT
TRBV6-1	TRBD2	.	TRBJ2-3	CASQGLALSTDTQYF	TGTGCCAGTCAAGGACTAGCCCTTAGCACAGATACGCAGTATTTT
TRBV4-1	.	.	TRBJ2-5	CASRSGGPLMLETQYF	TGCGCCAGCAGGTCGGGGGGCCCCCTCATGTTGGAGACCCAGTACTTC
TRBV10-3	TRBD1	.	TRBJ2-5	CAISYYGTGSGETQYF	TGTGCCATCAGTTACTATGGGACAGGGTCAGGGGAGACCCAGTACTTC
TRBV18	TRBD1	.	TRBJ1-1	CASSPDRGDTEAFF	TGTGCCAGCTCACCGGACAGGGGGGACACTGAAGCTTTCTTT
TRBV7-2	.	.	TRBJ1-5	CASSANLQPQHF	TGTGCCAGCTCCGCCAATCTTCAGCCCCAGCATTTT
TRBV5-1	.	.	TRBJ2-3	CASSLGSGNTDTQYF	TGCGCCAGCAGCTTGGGTTCAGGGAACACAGATACGCAGTATTTT
TRBV6-6	.	.	TRBJ2-3	CASRPPQGNSPDTQYF	TGTGCCAGCAGACCACCGCAGGGGAACTCCCCAGATACGCAGTATTTT
TRBV4-3	.	.	TRBJ2-5	CASSQEGRNTETQYF	TGCGCCAGCAGCCAAGAAGGGCGGAACACAGAGACCCAGTACTTC
TRBV28	.	.	TRBJ1-1	CASSFFKWTFF	TGTGCCAGCAGTTTTTTTAAGTGGACTTTCTTT
TRBV10-3	.	.	TRBJ1-5	CAISESGSGNQPQHF	TGTGCCATCAGTGAGTCGGGGTCTGGCAATCAGCCCCAGCATTTT
TRBV2	.	.	TRBJ2-3	CASTGGQASTDTQYF	TGTGCCAGCACCGGTGGGCAGGCGAGCACAGATACGCAGTATTTT
TRBV27	TRBD1	.	TRBJ1-1	CASSPGGFAVNTEAFF	TGTGCCAGCAGTCCAGGGGGCTTTGCGGTTAACACTGAAGCTTTCTTT
TRBV29-1	.	.	TRBJ1-4	CSVEFGFNEKLFF	TGCAGCGTTGAATTTGGTTTTAACGAAAAACTGTTTTTT
TRBV4-2	.	.	TRBJ2-7	CASSQESGYEQYF	TGTGCCAGCAGCCAAGAGTCAGGCTACGAGCAGTACTTC
TRBV5-1	.	.	TRBJ2-5	CASSLGRFQETQYF	TGCGCCAGCAGCTTGGGCAGATTCCAAGAGACCCAGTACTTC
TRBV6-5	.	.	TRBJ1-5	CASSTGLGQPQHF	TGTGCCAGCAGTACAGGACTAGGACAGCCCCAGCATTTT
TRBV19	TRBD2	once	TRBJ2-3	CASSPLAGGTTDTQYF	TGTGCCAGTAGTCCCCTAGCGGGGGGCACCACAGATACGCAGTATTTT
TRBV7-2	TRBD2	.	TRBJ2-1	CASSLALGSGGVQFF	TGTGCCAGCAGCTTAGCGCTCGGTAGCGGGGGGGTCCAGTTCTTC
TRBV7-9	TRBD1	.	TRBJ2-1	CASSWTGASYNEQFF	TGTGCCAGCAGCTGGACAGGGGCATCCTACAATGAGCAGTTCTTC
TRBV9	.	.	TRBJ2-1	CASTPEGRVRNEQFF	TGTGCCAGCACCCCAGAGGGCAGGGTCAGGAATGAGCAGTTCTTC
TRBV6-6	.	.	TRBJ2-7	CASTESASGYEQYF	TGTGCCAGCACCGAGTCGGCTAGTGGTTACGAGCAGTACTTC
TRBV27	.	.	TRBJ1-2	CASSGKDTANYGYTF	TGTGCCAGCAGCGGAAAGGACACTGCTAACTATGGCTACACCTTC
TRBV14	.	.	TRBJ1-4	CASSPGTF	TGTGCCAGCAGCCCGGGGACTTTT
TRBV7-9	.	.	TRBJ1-1	CASSPQTPNTEAFF	TGTGCCAGCAGCCCCCAGACCCCGAACACTGAAGCTTTCTTT